This TCR beta chain is from a study of T cell responses to AZD1222 COVID-19 vaccine. The CDR3 runs to 15 residues. Germline V gene lookup returns CDR1 SGDLS and CDR2 YYNGEE. The ends were cut back, 3 bases at V and 1 base at J, with 11 bases in the middle. TCRdb's table, derived via immunoSEQ multiplex PCR, lists solely in-frame clones and lacks some. The sample holds about 160,000 clones, 92% seen once. Timing groups of about 4 and about 12 weeks for second doses were pooled. Findings of the study overall: Clonal diversity may have been underestimated, and the donors were mostly white British, with more females than males. At 160-218 and 743-854, vaccine-associated CD4 TCRs were dominant, and they spanned spike. Repertoires were collected only later (after the peak T cell response had occurred).

In this sample, this clone turned up a few times. Its cognate antigen is unknown. The source was peripheral blood, collected 28 days after the second AZD1222 dose. This receptor was identified in an adult who received the AZD1222 COVID-19 vaccine. J is TRBJ1-3 and V is TRBV9; D is undetermined. CDR3 sequence reads: CASSASTTSGNTIYF. The DNA for the CDR3 is TGTGCCAGCAGCGCCTCGACTACATCTGGAAACACCATATATTTT. The whole variable domain, remainder taken from reference TRBV9 and TRBJ1-3, is DSGVTQTPKHLITATGQRVTLRCSPRSGDLSVYWYQQSLDQGLQFLIQYYNGEERAKGNILERFSAQQFPDLHSELNLSSLELGDSALYFCASSASTTSGNTIYFGEGSWLTVV.